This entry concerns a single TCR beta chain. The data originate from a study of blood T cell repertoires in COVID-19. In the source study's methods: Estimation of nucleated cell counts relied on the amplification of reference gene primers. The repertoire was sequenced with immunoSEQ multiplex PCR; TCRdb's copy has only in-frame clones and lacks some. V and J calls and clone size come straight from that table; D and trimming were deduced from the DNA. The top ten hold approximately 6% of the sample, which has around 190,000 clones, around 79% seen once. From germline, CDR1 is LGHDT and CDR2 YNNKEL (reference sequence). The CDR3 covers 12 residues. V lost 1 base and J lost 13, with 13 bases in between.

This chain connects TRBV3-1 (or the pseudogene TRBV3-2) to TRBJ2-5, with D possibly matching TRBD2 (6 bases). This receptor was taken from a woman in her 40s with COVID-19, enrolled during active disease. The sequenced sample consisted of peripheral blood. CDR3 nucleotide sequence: TGTGCCAGCAGCCAAGCTAGCGAGGTGGGGTACTTC. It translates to CASSQASEVGYF.